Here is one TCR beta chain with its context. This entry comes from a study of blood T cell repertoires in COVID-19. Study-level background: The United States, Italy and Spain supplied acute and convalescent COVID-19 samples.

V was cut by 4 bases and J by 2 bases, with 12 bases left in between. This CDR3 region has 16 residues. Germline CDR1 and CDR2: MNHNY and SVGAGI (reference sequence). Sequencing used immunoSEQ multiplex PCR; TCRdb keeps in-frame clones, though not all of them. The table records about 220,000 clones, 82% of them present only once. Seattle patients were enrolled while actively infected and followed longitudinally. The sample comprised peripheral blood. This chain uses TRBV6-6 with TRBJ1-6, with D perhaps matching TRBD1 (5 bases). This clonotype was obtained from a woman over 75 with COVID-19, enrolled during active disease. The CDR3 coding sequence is TGTGCCAGCAGTTCGGGGGTAGCCACCTATAATTCACCCCTCCACTTT. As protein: CASSSGVATYNSPLHF.